This TCR beta chain came from a study of T-cell memory formation after mild COVID-19. Findings of the study overall: The study found contracting CD4+ clones mainly in CM and EM and contracting CD8+ clones in EMRA. Contracting clones from day 15 to 85 showed balanced CD4/CD8; later expanders favored CD4+.

TCRdb re-called the 5' RACE reads through MiXCR, storing one row per CDR3 protein. The sample lists 110,000 or so distinct CDR3 sequences; 22% were seen once. This clonotype was seen only a few times. Its antigen remains unidentified. The CDR3 consists of 16 residues. V dropped 3 bases and J dropped 2; count of bases not matched to a gene: 8. From germline, CDR1 is SGHVS and CDR2 FQNEAQ. This sequence originates from a man aged 18 to 30 who had mild COVID-19 (a few samples of this study predate the infection). Cell type and time point are not known. The J gene is TRBJ2-3, the V gene TRBV7-8; 7 bases line up with TRBD2. Sequenced input: PBMCs or a T cell subset sorted from them (not recorded which). The CDR3 here is CASSFRVAGDTDTQYF. The CDR3 DNA reads TGTGCCAGCAGCTTTCGGGTAGCGGGTGACACAGATACGCAGTATTTT.